The rows below give T cell receptor beta chains drawn from one sample of a study of human T cells and chemical hapten exposure. TCRdb re-called the RACE reads with MiXCR, one entry per CDR3 protein. Of around 360,000 distinct CDR3 sequences detected, under 6.5% appear once; the ten largest clones hold 5% to 6%. This specimen was whole blood, taken in connection with sensitization to the hapten diphenylcyclopropenone (DPC). The receptors stem from a woman under 30 with alopecia areata. Some clones in this sample may be carry-over from other donors' samples. Each CDR3 is given with its conserved first and last residue. Each record gives: J gene, V gene, clone size, CDR3 length, D gene, CDR3 DNA, CDR3 protein. D genes are given only for firm matches. Clone size appears in some rows only: once, few, many, or a class for an expanded clone.

>TRBJ1-3|TRBV6-5|few|18|NA
TGTGCCAGCAGTTACTTGGCCCCTTGGGTGCGCTCTGGAAACACCATATATTTT
CASSYLAPWVRSGNTIYF
>TRBJ2-1|TRBV7-3|NA|14|NA
TGTGCCAGCAGCTTAACGGCGGATTACAATGAGCAGTTCTTC
CASSLTADYNEQFF
>TRBJ2-7|TRBV27|few|13|NA
TGTGCCAGCAGTCCCGGAGGCTACTACGAGCAGTACTTC
CASSPGGYYEQYF
>TRBJ1-1|TRBV10-3|many|13|TRBD1
TGTGCCATCAGCGGGACAGGGATGACTGAAGCTTTCTTT
CAISGTGMTEAFF
>TRBJ2-7|TRBV10-3|many|14|TRBD2
TGTGCCATCAGTGAGTGGACTAGCGGGGGGTTCCAGTACTTC
CAISEWTSGGFQYF
>TRBJ1-4|TRBV7-9|NA|15|NA
TGTGCCAGCAGCGAGGAGGGGTCGGGTAATGAAAAACTGTTTTTT
CASSEEGSGNEKLFF
>TRBJ1-3|TRBV7-6|few|16|NA
TGTGCCAGCAGCTTAGCGATTTTTAATGCTGGAAACACCATATATTTT
CASSLAIFNAGNTIYF
>TRBJ1-1|TRBV6-2/TRBV6-3|many|15|TRBD1
TGTGCCAGCAGTGGGACCGGGACAGGGCTCCCTGAAGCTTTCTTT
CASSGTGTGLPEAFF
>TRBJ2-6|TRBV7-8|few|21|NA
TGTGCCAGCAGCTTAGTTTTGGGGGGACAGCTTGTCTCCTCTGGGGCCAACGTCCTGACTTTC
CASSLVLGGQLVSSGANVLTF
>TRBJ2-2|TRBV11-1|many|13|NA
TGTGCCAGCAGCTTGAGGAACACCGGGGAGCTGTTTTTT
CASSLRNTGELFF
>TRBJ1-2|TRBV29-1|NA|14|NA
TGCAGCGCCGTCCGCCCTAGGCCTAACTATGGCTACACCTTC
CSAVRPRPNYGYTF
>TRBJ1-2|TRBV4-1|NA|16|NA
TGCGCCAGCAGCCAAGGCCGCGGGGGGCCCCCTAATGGCTACACCTTC
CASSQGRGGPPNGYTF
>TRBJ1-4|TRBV2|NA|14|NA
TGTGCCAGCAGTGATCACTACGGATATGAAAAACTGTTTTTT
CASSDHYGYEKLFF
>TRBJ2-3|TRBV11-2|many|14|NA
TGTGCCAGCGGAGAGAACAGAATCACAGATACGCAGTATTTT
CASGENRITDTQYF
>TRBJ2-4|TRBV10-3|few|15|TRBD2
TGTGCCATCAGTGAGTCGGCGGGGGAGGAAAACATTCAGTACTTC
CAISESAGEENIQYF
>TRBJ2-7|TRBV6-2/TRBV6-3|many|14|TRBD1
TGTGCCAGCAGGGGACAGGGACTGACCCACGAGCAGTACTTC
CASRGQGLTHEQYF
>TRBJ1-6|TRBV5-4|few|14|NA
TGTGCCAGCAGCTTGTTTGGTAATAATTCACCCCTCCACTTT
CASSLFGNNSPLHF
>TRBJ1-5|TRBV4-3|NA|15|NA
TGCGCCAGCAGCCAAGATTACAGTAGCAATCAGCCCCAGCATTTT
CASSQDYSSNQPQHF
>TRBJ2-3|TRBV6-1|many|16|TRBD2
TGTGCCAGCAGCGAAGGAGATAGCGGGGGGACTGCTACGCAGTATTTT
CASSEGDSGGTATQYF
>TRBJ1-2|TRBV7-9|NA|13|NA
TGTGCCAGCAGCTTTGAGGGCCCGGGCGGCTACACCTTC
CASSFEGPGGYTF
>TRBJ1-1|TRBV20-1|many|14|NA
TGCAGTCAGGATCCGGCAGGGCCGAACACTGAAGCTTTCTTT
CSQDPAGPNTEAFF
>TRBJ2-1|TRBV6-5|NA|15|TRBD2
TGTGCCAGCAGAGGGGCGGGGGGCGGATACAATGAGCAGTTCTTC
CASRGAGGGYNEQFF
>TRBJ2-6|TRBV20-1|many|15|NA
TGCAGTGCTAGAGATCCAGCTCCTGGGGCCAACGTCCTGACTTTC
CSARDPAPGANVLTF
>TRBJ1-1|TRBV4-2|NA|15|TRBD1
TGTGCCAGCAGCCCCGACCGGGACAGGGACACTGAAGCTTTCTTT
CASSPDRDRDTEAFF
>TRBJ1-6|TRBV20-1|few|13|NA
TGCAGTGCTAGAGTGCAGGAGAATTCACCCCTCCACTTT
CSARVQENSPLHF
>TRBJ1-6|TRBV6-5|NA|15|NA
TGTGCCAGCAGTAACACGCCAAACTATAATTCACCCCTCCACTTT
CASSNTPNYNSPLHF
>TRBJ1-6|TRBV9|NA|12|NA
TGTGCCAGCAGCGTGGACGGTTCACCCCTCCACTTT
CASSVDGSPLHF
>TRBJ2-7|TRBV12-3/TRBV12-4|NA|14|TRBD2
TGTGCCAGCAGCGCGACTAGCGGGGCTTACGAGCAGTACTTC
CASSATSGAYEQYF
>TRBJ1-1|TRBV6-1|NA|12|TRBD1
TGTGCCAGCACTCCGGACAGGGTTGGTCCTTTCTTT
CASTPDRVGPFF
>TRBJ1-2|TRBV7-9|few|12|NA
TGTGCCAGCAGCTCCGACAACTATGGCTACACCTTC
CASSSDNYGYTF
>TRBJ2-7|TRBV5-1|NA|14|NA
TGCGCCAGCAGCTTGACTAGTCCGAAGTACGAGCAGTACTTC
CASSLTSPKYEQYF
>TRBJ1-4|TRBV20-1|many|15|NA
TGCAGTGCTAGTAGGCCCACGACAACTAATGAAAAACTGTTTTTT
CSASRPTTTNEKLFF
>TRBJ2-5|TRBV6-2/TRBV6-3|few|13|NA
TGTGCCAGCAGTTACCGCCGCGACGGGACCCAGTACTTC
CASSYRRDGTQYF
>TRBJ1-2|TRBV29-1|many|12|NA
TGCAGCGTTGCAGGGGTAAACTATGGCTACACCTTC
CSVAGVNYGYTF
>TRBJ1-5|TRBV19|few|15|NA
TGTGCCAGTAGTCTGGGGGGGAACGGCAATCAGCCCCAGCATTTT
CASSLGGNGNQPQHF
>TRBJ2-1|TRBV6-5|few|16|TRBD2
TGTGCCAGCAGCCCGAGGGCGGGGGGTACCTACAATGAGCAGTTCTTC
CASSPRAGGTYNEQFF
>TRBJ2-3|TRBV4-3|NA|15|TRBD2
TGCGCCAGCAGCCAAGAGCTCGGGACTAGCGGGGTGCAGTATTTT
CASSQELGTSGVQYF
>TRBJ2-5|TRBV5-1|many|14|NA
TGCGCCAGCAGCCTCGGGACTCAGAGGGAGACCCAGTACTTC
CASSLGTQRETQYF
>TRBJ2-7|TRBV2|few|14|NA
TGTGCCAGCTCCATAATACAACCAGGAGGAACCTCGTCCTTC
CASSIIQPGGTSSF
>TRBJ1-1|TRBV9|many|14|TRBD1
TGTGCCAGCAGCGTAGCAGGGGGCCAGACTGAAGCTTTCTTT
CASSVAGGQTEAFF
>TRBJ2-1|TRBV7-2|many|15|NA
TGTGCCAGCAGCCCCCAGGAGCCCCGGATAGGTGAGCAGTTCTTC
CASSPQEPRIGEQFF
>TRBJ1-6|TRBV5-1|many|16|TRBD1
TGCGCCAGCAGCCCCGAGGGACAGAGACATAATTCACCCCTCCACTTT
CASSPEGQRHNSPLHF
>TRBJ1-2|TRBV4-3|many|14|NA
TGCGCCAGCAGCCAAGATAGGACAGATGATGGCTACACCTTC
CASSQDRTDDGYTF
>TRBJ1-1|TRBV28|many|12|NA
TGTGCCAGCAGTTTCAGCGGGACTGAAGCTTTCTTT
CASSFSGTEAFF
>TRBJ1-1|TRBV28|many|13|NA
TGTGCCAGCAGCTTAGTTATGAACACTGAAGCTTTCTTT
CASSLVMNTEAFF
>TRBJ1-5|TRBV28|many|11|NA
TGTGCCTCCCGGTCGGTGGGGCCCCAGCATTTT
CASRSVGPQHF
>TRBJ1-6|TRBV6-1|many|15|NA
TGTGCCAGCAGTTTACGGGGTGGCAGGGATTCGCCCCTCCACTTT
CASSLRGGRDSPLHF
>TRBJ2-1|TRBV7-2|NA|14|NA
TGTGCCAGCAGCTTAGCTACGGCTTATAGGGAGCAGTTCTTC
CASSLATAYREQFF
>TRBJ2-3|TRBV2|few|18|TRBD2
TGTGCCAGCAGTGGGACTAGCGGGGGCCCTATTTTCACAGATACGCAGTATTTT
CASSGTSGGPIFTDTQYF
>TRBJ1-6|TRBV7-9|few|15|NA
TGTGCCAGCAGCTTAGGAGGCGGGTATGTGGCACCCCTCCACTTT
CASSLGGGYVAPLHF
>TRBJ1-6|TRBV6-6|few|15|NA
TGTGCCAGCACTGAAACCGGGGGTGGCAATTCACCCCTCCACTTT
CASTETGGGNSPLHF